This entry lists 31 T cell receptor beta chains sequenced from one sample in a study of shared clonotypes between healthy human individuals. Assay used: immunoSEQ multiplex PCR; TCRdb lists only in-frame clones, some missing. The data show some 1.4 million clones, with more than 95% seen just once and 1% to 1.5% held by the top ten. Sample: naive CD4+ T cells sorted from blood. Stated subset: CD45RA+ positively selected. The receptors originated from a man aged 25 to 45 in good health.

This clone appeared a single time. CDR3 amino acids: CASSLGGVVSSYNEQFF. As DNA, the CDR3 is TGTGCCAGCAGCTTGGGAGGGGTGGTCAGCTCCTACAATGAGCAGTTCTTC. This chain uses TRBV5-5 with TRBJ2-1; D may correspond to TRBD1 or TRBD2 (5 bases each). Per the germline V gene, CDR1 is SGHKS and CDR2 is YYEKEE (reference sequence). The CDR3 loop spans 17 amino acids. V gave up 0 bases and J gave up 0 bases, with 13 bases separating them.

The CDR3 loop is CASSRWGLDYGYTF. The CDR3 DNA reads TGTGCCAGCAGCCGCTGGGGGTTGGACTATGGCTACACCTTC. The chain carries TRBV14 and TRBJ1-2; D is possibly TRBD1 (5 bases). CDR1 and CDR2 (germline): SGHDN, FVKESK. The CDR3 length is 14 residues. Trimming removed 4 bases at V and 3 bases at J, with 12 bases between.

The J gene is TRBJ2-6, the V gene TRBV19; tentatively, D is TRBD1 (6 bases). V lost 3 bases and J lost 2, with 11 bases in between. Germline lookup yields CDR1 LNHDA and CDR2 SQIVND (reference sequence). The CDR3 contains 16 residues. The CDR3, as DNA: TGTGCCAGTAGTATCAATGCAGGGGCTGGGGCCAACGTCCTGACTTTC. Translating it yields CASSINAGAGANVLTF. Using reference TRBV19 and TRBJ2-6 for the parts outside the CDR3, the full variable domain is DGGITQSPKYLFRKEGQNVTLSCEQNLNHDAMYWYRQDPGQGLRLIYYSQIVNDFQKGDIAEGYSVSREKKESFPLTVTSAQKNPTAFYLCASSINAGAGANVLTFGAGSRLTVL.

The CDR3 nucleotides are TGTGCCAGCAGTTCCTTAGGTCGGTGGGGGACTAGCTCCTACGAGCAGTACTTC. It encodes CASSSLGRWGTSSYEQYF. V usage is TRBV28 and J usage is TRBJ2-7; 8 bases match TRBD2. This CDR3 spans 18 amino acids. Germline V lookup: CDR1 MDHEN, CDR2 SYDVKM. The J segment lost 0 bases and the V segment lost 4 bases, leaving 14 bases of the junction unmatched. The variable domain in full, with the rest retrieved from reference TRBV28 and TRBJ2-7, is DVKVTQSSRYLVKRTGEKVFLECVQDMDHENMFWYRQDPGLGLRLIYFSYDVKMKEKGDIPEGYSVSREKKERFSLILESASTNQTSMYLCASSSLGRWGTSSYEQYFGPGTRLTVT.

The chain carries TRBV2 and TRBJ2-5, with D unresolved. The CDR3 is 13 amino acids. Trimming took 3 bases from V and 5 from J, leaving 10 bases between them. The V gene's germline CDR1 is SNHLY and CDR2 FYNNEI. The CDR3 nucleotides are TGTGCCAGCAGTGACTTGGGTATGGAGACCCAGTACTTC. Its protein is CASSDLGMETQYF.

The V gene is TRBV5-8, the J gene TRBJ2-3, with 8 nucleotides matching TRBD2. V was pared by 0 bases and J by 5 bases, with 14 bases of the junction left unmatched. CDR1 and CDR2 from the germline V gene are SGHTS and YDEGEE. The CDR3 covers 18 residues. CDR3 residues: CASSLGLAIGSRKDTQYF. The DNA for the CDR3 is TGTGCCAGCAGCTTGGGACTAGCGATTGGTAGTCGGAAAGATACGCAGTATTTT.

This chain links TRBV19 with TRBJ2-7; TRBD1 aligns across 7 bases. V was clipped by 4 bases and J by 2 bases; unmatched bases: 5. CDR1 is LNHDA, CDR2 SQIVND, per germline (reference sequence). The CDR3 covers 14 residues. Written as DNA, the CDR3 is TGTGCCAGTAGTAATACCGGGACAGCCTACGAGCAGTACTTC. This translates into CASSNTGTAYEQYF.

The V call is TRBV7-2, the J call TRBJ1-2, with D unresolved. This CDR3 has 15 amino acids. CDR1 is SGHTA, CDR2 FQGNSA, per germline. Trimming took off 0 bases at V and 3 bases at J, with 11 bases between the two ends. The CDR3 sequence is CASSLAPPGDYGYTF. CDR3 in DNA: TGTGCCAGCAGCTTAGCCCCCCCCGGGGACTATGGCTACACCTTC.

The chain uses TRBV10-2 and TRBJ2-7; D remains unclear. Germline CDR1 WSHSY, CDR2 SAAADI. With 3 bases removed from V and 5 bases from J, the gap between germline ends came to 5 bases. The CDR3 has 11 amino acids. The CDR3 reads CASSDLDEQYF. The CDR3 DNA follows: TGCGCCAGCAGTGACTTGGACGAGCAGTACTTC.

The V and J genes are TRBV19 and TRBJ2-7; possible D gene TRBD2, 6 bases. The CDR3 totals 16 residues. Between the trimmed V and J ends, which lost 3 bases and 7 bases, there was a span of 22 bases. From germline, CDR1 is LNHDA and CDR2 SQIVND (reference sequence). CDR3 bases: TGTGCCAGTAGTATTCTGGGAGGACTGAGGAAAGAGGAGCAGTACTTC. Protein sequence: CASSILGGLRKEEQYF.

The rearrangement joins TRBV9 to TRBJ2-2; TRBD1 agrees at 7 bases. V lost 7 bases to trimming and J lost 10 bases; unmatched junction nucleotides: 19. The CDR3 has 16 amino acids. Germline V lookup: CDR1 SGDLS, CDR2 YYNGEE. The CDR3 DNA follows: TGTGCCAGCTCTAGGGACAGCAGGACTTCGCCGGAGGAGCTGTTTTTT. This translates into CASSRDSRTSPEELFF.

This clone was recorded only once. The chain combines TRBV4-2 with TRBJ2-3; 7 positions agree with TRBD2. This CDR3 region has 16 residues. V gave up 4 bases and J gave up 1 base; unmatched junction bases: 8. CDR1 is LGHNA, CDR2 YNFKEQ, per germline. DNA for the CDR3: TGTGCCAGCAGCCTAATGGGGGGGTCCCGCACAGATACGCAGTATTTT. It encodes CASSLMGGSRTDTQYF.

This chain links TRBV5-4 with TRBJ2-5; D remains unclear. The germline CDR1 and CDR2 sequences are SGHNT and YYREEE (reference sequence). The CDR3 is made up of 14 amino acids. Trimming took 0 bases from V and 5 from J, leaving 11 bases between them. CDR3 residues: CASSLARQSETQYF. CDR3 sequence (DNA): TGTGCCAGCAGCTTGGCCCGTCAGTCGGAGACCCAGTACTTC.

V gene TRBV19 combines with J gene TRBJ2-1, with D uncertain. The V end lost 2 bases, the J end lost 9 bases, and 11 bases lay between the germline ends. The CDR3 runs 13 residues. Germline loops: CDR1 LNHDA, CDR2 SQIVND (reference sequence). This chain's CDR3 is CASSIIPSPEQFF. CDR3 DNA: TGTGCCAGTAGTATAATCCCGTCGCCTGAGCAGTTCTTC.

The chain links TRBV5-1 to TRBJ2-1; 12 positions agree with TRBD2. V was clipped by 3 bases and J by 8 bases; unmatched bases: 6. The CDR3 loop spans 15 amino acids. Germline CDR1 SGHRS, CDR2 YFSETQ. CDR3 DNA: TGCGCCAGCAGCTCTCTAGCGGGAGGGAGGGATGAGCAGTTCTTC. Translating it yields CASSSLAGGRDEQFF. The full variable domain, its missing parts supplied by reference TRBV5-1 and TRBJ2-1, is KAGVTQTPRYLIKTRGQQVTLSCSPISGHRSVSWYQQTPGQGLQFLFEYFSETQRNKGNFPGRFSGRQFSNSRSEMNVSTLELGDSALYLCASSSLAGGRDEQFFGPGTRLTVL.

The chain recombines TRBV29-1 with TRBJ2-3; D gene ambiguous. CDR1 and CDR2 from the germline V gene are SQVTM and ANQGSEA. V dropped 5 bases and J dropped 3 bases, with 6 bases sitting between them. The length of the CDR3 is 11 residues. CDR3 residues: CSVSPTDTQYF. The CDR3, as DNA: TGCAGCGTTTCCCCGACAGATACGCAGTATTTT.

This rearrangement joins TRBV14 to TRBJ2-7; no clear D. V shed 0 bases and J shed 7 bases, with 10 bases lying between them. The germline CDR1 and CDR2 sequences are SGHDN and FVKESK. The CDR3 is made up of 13 amino acids. The CDR3 coding sequence is TGTGCCAGCAGCCAAGACTTATACGCGGAGCAGTACTTC. Encoded protein: CASSQDLYAEQYF.

V and J are TRBV13 and TRBJ2-7; D uncertain. V dropped 5 bases and J dropped 5 bases, with 7 bases sitting between them. Germline V gives CDR1 PRHDT, CDR2 FYEKMQ (reference sequence). This CDR3 has 11 amino acids. CDR3: CASSPAHEQYF. In DNA, the CDR3 is TGTGCCAGCAGCCCAGCCCACGAGCAGTACTTC.

The DNA of the CDR3 is TGCAGCGTTGAAAAGAACACTGAAGCTTTCTTT. Translation gives CSVEKNTEAFF. V and J are TRBV29-1 and TRBJ1-1; D is ambiguous. Between the trimmed V and J ends, which lost 2 bases and 1 base, there was a span of 2 bases. CDR1 is SQVTM, CDR2 ANQGSEA, per germline. The CDR3 sequence is 11 residues long.

V usage is TRBV5-1 and J usage is TRBJ2-2, with D unresolved. The CDR3 loop spans 13 amino acids. Trimming took 0 bases from V and 7 from J, leaving 7 bases between them. Per the germline V gene, CDR1 is SGHRS and CDR2 is YFSETQ. Here the CDR3 reads CASSLGVVGELFF. CDR3 sequence (DNA): TGCGCCAGCAGCTTGGGAGTGGTCGGGGAGCTGTTTTTT.

The rearrangement uses TRBV28 and TRBJ1-1; D not certain. V gave up 4 bases and J gave up 2 bases, with 11 bases separating them. CDR3 length equals 14 residues. CDR1 MDHEN and CDR2 SYDVKM come from the germline V gene. CDR3 DNA: TGTGCCAGCAGTTGGGTTGACTTAAACACTGAAGCTTTCTTT. It translates to CASSWVDLNTEAFF.

J is TRBJ1-1 and V is TRBV10-1; 8 nucleotides agree with TRBD1. V was pared by 6 bases and J by 6 bases, with 6 bases of the junction left unmatched. The CDR3 sequence is 13 residues long. CDR1 and CDR2 from the germline V gene are WNHNN and SYGVQD (reference sequence). The CDR3 sequence is CASSPQGAAEAFF. The CDR3 coding sequence is TGCGCCAGCAGCCCTCAGGGGGCTGCTGAAGCTTTCTTT.

Written as DNA, the CDR3 is TGTGCCTGGAGTGTATCGCGTTTGTCAGGGTTCGGCAATCAGCCCCAGCATTTT. This codes for CAWSVSRLSGFGNQPQHF. The chain recombines TRBV30 with TRBJ1-5, with a tentative D call TRBD1 (5 bases). This CDR3 has 18 amino acids. Germline CDR1 GTSNPN, CDR2 SVGIG (reference sequence). The V end was cut by 0 bases, the J end by 2 bases, with 20 bases between.

The chain employs TRBV29-1 and TRBJ2-3; 9 bases are a match to TRBD2. The CDR3 extends over 13 amino acids. V lost 4 bases to trimming and J lost 1 base; unmatched junction nucleotides: 0. CDR1 is SQVTM, CDR2 ANQGSEA, per germline. The CDR3 DNA follows: TGCAGCGTTGGGACTAGCGGCACAGATACGCAGTATTTT. It is translated as CSVGTSGTDTQYF.

This clone was detected once. The gene calls are TRBV5-6 and TRBJ1-4, with TRBD1 identical over 7 bases. This CDR3 has 15 amino acids. CDR1 SGHDT and CDR2 YYEEEE come from the germline V gene. The trim removed 4 bases at V and 0 bases at J, leaving 3 bases unmatched. Here the CDR3 reads CASSVDRTTNEKLFF. The CDR3 nucleotides are TGTGCCAGCAGCGTGGACAGGACAACTAATGAAAAACTGTTTTTT.

The chain carries TRBV5-1 and TRBJ2-3; D unresolved. CDR3 length: 16 amino acids. The germline V and J ends were trimmed by 1 base and 0 bases, with 12 bases remaining between them. Germline loops: CDR1 SGHRS, CDR2 YFSETQ. This CDR3 reads CASSLRGDPSTDTQYF. CDR3 in DNA: TGCGCCAGCAGCTTGCGCGGAGATCCTAGCACAGATACGCAGTATTTT.

As regards this clone: Other DNA sequences from this sample encode an identical CDR3 as well. The chain has TRBV4-3 and TRBJ2-2, with D possibly matching TRBD1 (5 bases). The CDR3 consists of 14 residues. Germline V lookup: CDR1 LGHNA, CDR2 YSLEER. V gave up 1 base and J gave up 5 bases, with 8 bases separating them. The CDR3 DNA follows: TGCGCCAGCAGCCAAGTAAGGGGAACCGGGGAGCTGTTTTTT. Its protein is CASSQVRGTGELFF.

Written as DNA, the CDR3 is TGTGCCAGCAGTCTGACAGCCTCGGGCCAAGAGACCCAGTACTTC. Protein sequence: CASSLTASGQETQYF. J is TRBJ2-5 and V is TRBV4-2, with D possibly TRBD1 on 5 matching bases. This CDR3 is 15 amino acids long. With 6 bases removed from V and 1 base from J, the gap between germline ends came to 15 bases. Germline assignment: CDR1 LGHNA and CDR2 YNFKEQ.

The J gene is TRBJ2-2, the V gene TRBV5-4; 7 nucleotides align to TRBD1. Germline CDR1 SGHNT, CDR2 YYREEE (reference sequence). The CDR3 totals 15 residues. V dropped 4 bases and J dropped 4; count of bases not matched to a gene: 7. CDR3 DNA: TGTGCCAGCAGCCCGGGACAGCTCCTCACCGGGGAGCTGTTTTTT. This encodes CASSPGQLLTGELFF.

V and J are TRBV29-1 and TRBJ2-7; 11 positions match TRBD2. The J segment lost 2 bases and the V segment lost 5 bases, leaving 8 bases of the junction unmatched. Germline V CDR1 and CDR2: SQVTM, ANQGSEA. The CDR3 length is 15 residues. CDR3 DNA sequence: TGCAGCGTTTACTTTAGCGGGAGGGCGACCTACGAGCAGTACTTC. Amino acids: CSVYFSGRATYEQYF.

V is TRBV27 and J is TRBJ1-3, with a tentative D call TRBD1 (5 bases). V was shortened by 4 bases and J by 3 bases, with 7 bases between the two germline ends. The CDR3 contains 13 residues. Germline V gene lookup returns CDR1 MNHEY and CDR2 SMNVEV (reference sequence). CDR3 region: CASSYGGGNTIYF. CDR3 in DNA: TGTGCCAGCAGTTACGGGGGTGGAAACACCATATATTTT.